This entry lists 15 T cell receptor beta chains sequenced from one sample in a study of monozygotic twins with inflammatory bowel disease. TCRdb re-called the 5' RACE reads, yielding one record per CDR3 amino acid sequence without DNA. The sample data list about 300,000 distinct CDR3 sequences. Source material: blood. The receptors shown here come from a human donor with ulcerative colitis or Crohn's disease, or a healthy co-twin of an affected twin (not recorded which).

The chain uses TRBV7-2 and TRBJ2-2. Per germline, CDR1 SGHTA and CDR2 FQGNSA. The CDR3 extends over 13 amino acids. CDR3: CASSLAYTGELFF.

CDR3 region: CASSPSGIYREQYF. This chain connects TRBV7-9 to TRBJ2-7; as DNA is missing, the TRBD2 call by TCRdb cannot be tested. Germline V CDR1 and CDR2: SEHNR, FQNEAQ (reference sequence). The CDR3 runs 14 residues. Full variable domain (outside the CDR3, taken from reference TRBV7-9 and TRBJ2-7): DTGVSQNPRHKITKRGQNVTFRCDPISEHNRLYWYRQTLGQGPEFLTYFQNEAQLEKSRLLSDRFSAERPKGSFSTLEIQRTEQGDSAMYLCASSPSGIYREQYFGPGTRLTVT.

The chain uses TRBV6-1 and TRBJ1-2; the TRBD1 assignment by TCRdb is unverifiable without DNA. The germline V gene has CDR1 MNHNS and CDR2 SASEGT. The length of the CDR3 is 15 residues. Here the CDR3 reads CASRHDRATNYGYTF.

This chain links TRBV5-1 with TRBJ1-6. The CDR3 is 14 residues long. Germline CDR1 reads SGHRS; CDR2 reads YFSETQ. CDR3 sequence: CASSPDGIGSPLHF.

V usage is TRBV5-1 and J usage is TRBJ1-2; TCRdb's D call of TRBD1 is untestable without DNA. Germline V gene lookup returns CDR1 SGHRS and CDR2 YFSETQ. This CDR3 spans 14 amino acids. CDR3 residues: CASSLQGHTYGYTF. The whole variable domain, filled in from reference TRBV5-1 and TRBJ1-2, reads KAGVTQTPRYLIKTRGQQVTLSCSPISGHRSVSWYQQTPGQGLQFLFEYFSETQRNKGNFPGRFSGRQFSNSRSEMNVSTLELGDSALYLCASSLQGHTYGYTFGSGTRLTVV.

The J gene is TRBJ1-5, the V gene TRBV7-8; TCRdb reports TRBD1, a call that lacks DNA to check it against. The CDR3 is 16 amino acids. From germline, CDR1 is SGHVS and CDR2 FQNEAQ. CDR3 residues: CASSLLGGSINQPQHF.

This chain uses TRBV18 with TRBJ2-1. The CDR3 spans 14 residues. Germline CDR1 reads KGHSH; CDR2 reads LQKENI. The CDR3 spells CASSPDRSYNEQFF.

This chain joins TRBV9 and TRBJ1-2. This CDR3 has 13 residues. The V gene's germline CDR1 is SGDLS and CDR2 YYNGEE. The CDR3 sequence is CASSPQQSYGYTF. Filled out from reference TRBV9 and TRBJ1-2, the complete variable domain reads DSGVTQTPKHLITATGQRVTLRCSPRSGDLSVYWYQQSLDQGLQFLIQYYNGEERAKGNILERFSAQQFPDLHSELNLSSLELGDSALYFCASSPQQSYGYTFGSGTRLTVV.

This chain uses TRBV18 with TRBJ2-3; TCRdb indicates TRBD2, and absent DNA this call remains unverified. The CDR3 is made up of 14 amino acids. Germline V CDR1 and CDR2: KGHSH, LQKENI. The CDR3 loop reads CASSPASGEDTQYF.

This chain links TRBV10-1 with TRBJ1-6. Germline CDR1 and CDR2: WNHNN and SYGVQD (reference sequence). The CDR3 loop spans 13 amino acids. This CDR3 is CASSPVMDSPLHF.

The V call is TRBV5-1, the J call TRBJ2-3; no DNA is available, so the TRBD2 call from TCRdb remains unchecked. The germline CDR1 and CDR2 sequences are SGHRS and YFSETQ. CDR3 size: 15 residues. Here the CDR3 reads CASSAGTSTADTQYF.

The CDR3 is CASSYEMATPVGPQHF. The rearrangement uses TRBV6-2 or TRBV6-3 and TRBJ1-5. This CDR3 is built from 16 residues. The V gene's germline CDR1 is MNHEY and CDR2 SVGEGT.

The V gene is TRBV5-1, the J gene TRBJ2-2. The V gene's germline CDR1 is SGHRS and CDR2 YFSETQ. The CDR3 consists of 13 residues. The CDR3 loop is CASSIGDTGELFF.

CDR3: CSAIKLYGYTF. The chain couples TRBV20-1 to TRBJ1-2. This CDR3 comprises 11 residues. Germline-derived CDR1 and CDR2 are DFQATT and SNEGSKA (reference sequence).

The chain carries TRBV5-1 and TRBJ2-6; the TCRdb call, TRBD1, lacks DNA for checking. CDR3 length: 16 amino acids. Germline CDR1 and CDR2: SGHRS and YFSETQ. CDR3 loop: CASSLSPVSGANVLTF.